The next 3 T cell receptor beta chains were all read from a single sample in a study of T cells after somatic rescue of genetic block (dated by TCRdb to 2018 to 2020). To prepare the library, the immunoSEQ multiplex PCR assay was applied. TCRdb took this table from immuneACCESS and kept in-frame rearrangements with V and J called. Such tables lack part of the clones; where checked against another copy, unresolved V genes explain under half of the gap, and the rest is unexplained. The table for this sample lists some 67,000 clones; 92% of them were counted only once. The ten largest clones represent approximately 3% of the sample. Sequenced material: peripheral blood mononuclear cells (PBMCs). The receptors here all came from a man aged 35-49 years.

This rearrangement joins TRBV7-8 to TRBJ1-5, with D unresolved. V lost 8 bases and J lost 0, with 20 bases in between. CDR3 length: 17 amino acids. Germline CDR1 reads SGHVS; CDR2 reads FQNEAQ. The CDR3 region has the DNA TGTGCCAGCCGATATAGTGGGCAGCCTGATAGCAATCAGCCCCAGCATTTT. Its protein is CASRYSGQPDSNQPQHF.

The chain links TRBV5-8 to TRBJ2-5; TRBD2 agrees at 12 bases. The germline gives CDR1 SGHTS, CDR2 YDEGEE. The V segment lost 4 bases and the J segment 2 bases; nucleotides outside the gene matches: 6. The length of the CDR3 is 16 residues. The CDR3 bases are TGTGCCAGCAGCAAGGGACTAGCGGGCCCTCAAGAGACCCAGTACTTC. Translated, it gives CASSKGLAGPQETQYF.

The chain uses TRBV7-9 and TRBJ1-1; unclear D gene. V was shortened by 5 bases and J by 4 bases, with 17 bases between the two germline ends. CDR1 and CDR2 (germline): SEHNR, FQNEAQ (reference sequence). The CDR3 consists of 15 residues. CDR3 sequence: CASSGRGIKTTEAFF. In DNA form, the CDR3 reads TGTGCCAGCAGCGGACGAGGGATCAAGACCACTGAAGCTTTCTTT.